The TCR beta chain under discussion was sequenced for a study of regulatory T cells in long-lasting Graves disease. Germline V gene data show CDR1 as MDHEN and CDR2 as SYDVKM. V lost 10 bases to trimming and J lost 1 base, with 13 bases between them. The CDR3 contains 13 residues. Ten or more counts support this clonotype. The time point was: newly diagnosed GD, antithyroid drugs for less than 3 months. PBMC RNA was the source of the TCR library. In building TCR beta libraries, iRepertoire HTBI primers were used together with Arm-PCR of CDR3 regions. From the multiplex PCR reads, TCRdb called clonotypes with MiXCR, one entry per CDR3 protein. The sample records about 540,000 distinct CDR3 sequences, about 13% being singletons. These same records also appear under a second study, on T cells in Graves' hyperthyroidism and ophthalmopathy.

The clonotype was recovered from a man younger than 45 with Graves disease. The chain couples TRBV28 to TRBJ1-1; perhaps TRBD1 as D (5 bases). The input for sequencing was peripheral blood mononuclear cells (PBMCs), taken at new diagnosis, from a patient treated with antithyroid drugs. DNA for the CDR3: TGTGCCAACAGGATCGAGGGGAACACTGAAGCTTTCTTT. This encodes CANRIEGNTEAFF.